These 12 T cell receptor beta chains came from one sample sequenced in a study of shared clonotypes between healthy human individuals. Data came from immunoSEQ multiplex PCR; TCRdb stores just in-frame clones and leaves some out. This repertoire shows 2 million to 2.5 million clones, roughly 94% found once; its top ten account for 0.13%. What was sequenced was naive CD4+ T cells sorted from blood. Stated subset: CD45RA+ positively selected. The source of these receptors is a man between 18 and 35 years old in good health.

The chain uses TRBV7-2 and TRBJ1-2; D is unresolved. The CDR3 length is 17 residues. V was clipped by 4 bases and J by 3 bases, with 21 bases between them. From germline, CDR1 is SGHTA and CDR2 FQGNSA. This CDR3 is CASSSPPEGPLHYGYTF. The CDR3 DNA is TGTGCCAGCAGCTCCCCCCCGGAAGGGCCCCTCCACTATGGCTACACCTTC. Full variable domain (missing parts from reference TRBV7-2 and TRBJ1-2): GAGVSQSPSNKVTEKGKDVELRCDPISGHTALYWYRQSLGQGLEFLIYFQGNSAPDKSGLPSDRFSAERTGGSVSTLTIQRTQQEDSAVYLCASSSPPEGPLHYGYTFGSGTRLTVV.

This chain links TRBV11-2 with TRBJ1-4, with D maybe TRBD1 (5 bases). This CDR3 is built from 15 residues. Trimming removed 6 bases from V and 0 bases from J, with 11 bases in between. Germline values: CDR1 SGHAT, CDR2 FQNNGV. DNA of the CDR3: TGTGCCAGCAGACAGGACCGCGCAACTAATGAAAAACTGTTTTTT. Amino acid sequence: CASRQDRATNEKLFF.

This sequence joins TRBV4-1 and TRBJ1-2; maybe TRBD1 (6 bases). The germline V and J ends were trimmed by 0 bases and 4 bases, with 15 bases remaining between them. The CDR3 has 16 amino acids. In germline, CDR1 is MGHRA, CDR2 YSYEKL. Here the CDR3 reads CASSQEEGPGVYGYTF. Here the CDR3 DNA reads TGCGCCAGCAGCCAAGAAGAAGGGCCAGGGGTCTATGGCTACACCTTC.

DNA of the CDR3: TGTGCCTGGAGTGTACTAGCGAGGACCTACAATGAGCAGTTCTTC. Protein: CAWSVLARTYNEQFF. The J gene is TRBJ2-1, the V gene TRBV30, with TRBD2 identical over 7 bases. Germline CDR1 and CDR2: GTSNPN and SVGIG (reference sequence). J lost 2 bases, V lost 0 bases, and 4 bases had no gene match. This CDR3 contains 15 residues.

This sequence joins TRBV20-1 and TRBJ1-2; unclear D gene. Germline CDR1 DFQATT, CDR2 SNEGSKA (reference sequence). V lost 6 bases and J 6 bases, leaving 11 bases between the germline ends. This CDR3 has 11 residues. The CDR3 region has the DNA TGCAGTGCCATCTCCGGGGATGGCTACACCTTC. It codes for CSAISGDGYTF.

V and J are TRBV5-1 and TRBJ2-3, with TRBD1 matching 8 bases. The CDR3 spans 15 residues. Looked up from germline, CDR1 is SGHRS and CDR2 is YFSETQ. Trimming at V came to 5 bases and at J to 2 bases, leaving 7 bases not matched to a gene. CDR3 region: CASRDRELFTDTQYF. The CDR3 DNA sequence: TGCGCCAGCAGGGACAGGGAACTTTTCACAGATACGCAGTATTTT.

This chain joins TRBV15 and TRBJ2-2; D gene uncertain. CDR1 is LNHNV, CDR2 YYDKDF, per germline (reference sequence). Trimming pared 0 bases from V and 7 bases from J, leaving 9 bases between. This CDR3 has 14 amino acids. CDR3 residues: CATSRDWVSGELFF. As DNA, the CDR3 is TGTGCCACCAGCAGAGATTGGGTTAGCGGGGAGCTGTTTTTT.

The chain links TRBV6-5 to TRBJ1-6, with TRBD1 as a possible D gene (6 bases). From germline, CDR1 is MNHEY and CDR2 SVGAGI. The CDR3 is 14 amino acids. Trimming removed 7 bases from V and 13 bases from J, with 20 bases in between. CDR3 amino acids: CASNRGGRQEPLHF. CDR3 bases: TGTGCCAGCAATAGGGGGGGGCGACAGGAGCCCCTCCACTTT.

As regards this clone: Other DNA sequences in the same sample also yield this CDR3. The chain is built from TRBV10-3 and TRBJ1-2, with TRBD1 identical over 11 bases. This CDR3 spans 13 amino acids. CDR1 and CDR2 from the germline V gene are ENHRY and SYGVKD. V gave up 4 bases and J gave up 6 bases; unmatched junction bases: 1. CDR3 DNA sequence: TGTGCCATCAGTGGGGGACAGGGGGATGGCTACACCTTC. It codes for CAISGGQGDGYTF.

The V call is TRBV5-6, the J call TRBJ2-3; 11 bases agree with TRBD2. The CDR3 totals 16 residues. The germline gives CDR1 SGHDT, CDR2 YYEEEE. J lost 3 bases, V lost 0 bases, and 3 bases had no gene match. The CDR3 sequence is CASSLGLAGKTDTQYF. DNA for the CDR3: TGTGCCAGCAGCTTGGGACTAGCGGGAAAAACAGATACGCAGTATTTT. Supplemented by reference TRBV5-6 and TRBJ2-3, the full variable domain reads DAGVTQSPTHLIKTRGQQVTLRCSPKSGHDTVSWYQQALGQGPQFIFQYYEEEERQRGNFPDRFSGHQFPNYSSELNVNALLLGDSALYLCASSLGLAGKTDTQYFGPGTRLTVL.

As for this clone: At one boundary the junction diverges from the germline segment, which might be a read error. The J gene is TRBJ2-2, the V gene TRBV7-7; tentatively, D is TRBD1 (7 bases). CDR1 is SSHAT and CDR2 is FNYEAQ in the germline V gene (reference sequence). The CDR3 is 15 residues long. The CDR3 nucleotides read TGTGCTAGCAGCCGCGGGACAGTGAACACCGGGGAGCTGTTTTTT. Its translation is CASSRGTVNTGELFF.

The rearrangement joins TRBV5-3 to TRBJ2-2; TRBD1 is a possible D gene (5 bases). TRBV5-3 is classed as an ORF, of uncertain function. This CDR3 spans 18 amino acids. V was pared by 2 bases and J by 0 bases, with 17 bases between. The CDR3 DNA sequence: TGTGCCAGAAGCTTCCGTCCCCAGGGCTGTGCGAACACCGGGGAGCTGTTTTTT. It yields the protein CARSFRPQGCANTGELFF.